This entry is about one TCR beta chain. Its specificity is unknown. Stimulation used around 10 ug/mL lysate from CMV-infected fibroblasts. Memory cells lacking CD40L and CD69 with high CD45RO were sorted. Suppressive ART was started during chronic HIV-1 infection in these adults. This sample is drawn from a study of persistence of HIV-infected CD4 T cells. This was the immunoSEQ version 4 assay in survey mode. Here immunoSEQ multiplex PCR was the method, and the copy in TCRdb shows in-frame clones only, minus some. This table has 25,000 to 30,000 clones, more than 75% appearing once. The length of the CDR3 is 14 residues. V was clipped by 5 bases and J by 0 bases, with 8 bases between them. Germline assignment: CDR1 SGHVS and CDR2 FNYEAQ.

Sequences were derived from CD4+ T cells sorted from PBMCs after approximately 18-hour stimulation, sampled from a patient who received antiretroviral therapy. The sequence derives from an adult man with HIV who was CMV-seropositive. V gene TRBV7-6 combines with J gene TRBJ1-5, with no clear D. CDR3 sequence: CASSLSSSNQPQHF. The CDR3 nucleotides are TGTGCCAGCAGCCTCAGTAGTAGCAATCAGCCCCAGCATTTT.